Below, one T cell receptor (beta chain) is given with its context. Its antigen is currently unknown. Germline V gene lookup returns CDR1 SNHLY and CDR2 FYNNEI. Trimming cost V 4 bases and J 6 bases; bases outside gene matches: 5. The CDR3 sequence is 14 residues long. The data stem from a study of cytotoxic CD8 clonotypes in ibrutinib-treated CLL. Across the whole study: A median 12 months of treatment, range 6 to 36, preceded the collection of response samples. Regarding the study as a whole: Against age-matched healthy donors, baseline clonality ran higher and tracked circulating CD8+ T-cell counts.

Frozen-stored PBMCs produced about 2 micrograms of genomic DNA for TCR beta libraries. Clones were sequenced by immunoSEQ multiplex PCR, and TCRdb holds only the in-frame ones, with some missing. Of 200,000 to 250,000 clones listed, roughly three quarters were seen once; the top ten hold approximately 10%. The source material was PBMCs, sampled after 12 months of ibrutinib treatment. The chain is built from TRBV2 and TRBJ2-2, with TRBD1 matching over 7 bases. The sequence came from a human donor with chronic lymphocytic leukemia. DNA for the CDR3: TGTGCCAGCAGTGTCGGTCAGGGGGCCGGGGAGCTGTTTTTT. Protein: CASSVGQGAGELFF.